Reported below is one TCR beta chain. This record comes from a study of cytomegalovirus exposure and HLA in healthy donors. The PCR employed 60 Vbeta primers together with 13 Jbeta primers. Assay: immunoSEQ multiplex PCR; the TCRdb copy retains only in-frame clones and omits some. This repertoire includes 110,000 to 150,000 clones. The CDR3 totals 13 residues. V dropped 5 bases and J dropped 4; count of bases not matched to a gene: 4. CDR1 is MNHNY, CDR2 SVGAGI, per germline (reference sequence). The sequenced sample consisted of PBMCs. The chain is built from TRBV6-6 and TRBJ1-2; TRBD1 matches at 7 bases. This TCR derives from a male donor in good health and CMV-seronegative. In DNA form, the CDR3 reads TGTGCCAGCAGTGGGGACAGCTTCTATGGCTACACCTTC. Protein product: CASSGDSFYGYTF.